Shown below are 5 T cell receptor beta chains from a single sample sequenced in a study of CD8 T cells in ankylosing spondylitis. TCRdb reprocessed the 5' RACE reads with MiXCR, giving one entry per CDR3 protein. Counted here are some 300,000 distinct CDR3 sequences, roughly 20% occurring once; the ten biggest clones make up about 4%. The source material was blood, either unsorted or a sorted T cell fraction (not recorded which). Source of these receptors: a female donor with ankylosing spondylitis or in good health (not recorded which).

This clonotype turned up a few times. The CDR3 protein is CASTTTRNSYNEQFF. CDR3 sequence (DNA): TGCGCCAGCACCACGACTAGAAACTCCTACAATGAGCAGTTCTTC. The chain has TRBV4-1 and TRBJ2-1; D may be TRBD2 (6 bases). Trimming cost V 7 bases and J 0 bases, with 13 bases left between them. Germline CDR1 MGHRA, CDR2 YSYEKL. The CDR3 runs 15 residues.

The rearrangement links TRBV29-1 to TRBJ1-1, with D possibly TRBD1 on 5 matching bases. The CDR3 loop spans 13 amino acids. V was shortened by 6 bases and J by 1 base, with 12 bases between the two germline ends. CDR1 SQVTM and CDR2 ANQGSEA come from the germline V gene. The DNA of the CDR3 is TGCAGCGTAGGACTCGGGGGGAACACTGAAGCTTTCTTT. Translated: CSVGLGGNTEAFF.

A few counts support this clonotype. V usage is TRBV20-1 and J usage is TRBJ2-5, with TRBD2 matching over 9 bases. The J segment lost 5 bases and the V segment lost 2 bases, leaving 3 bases of the junction unmatched. Germline V gives CDR1 DFQATT, CDR2 SNEGSKA (reference sequence). This CDR3 comprises 13 residues. The CDR3 loop is CSARSGGLETQYF. CDR3 coding DNA: TGCAGTGCTAGAAGCGGGGGGCTTGAGACCCAGTACTTC.

This clonotype was seen at least ten times. The chain couples TRBV7-8 to TRBJ2-5; D gene ambiguous. Between the trimmed V and J ends, which lost 6 bases and 4 bases, there was a span of 9 bases. CDR1 is SGHVS and CDR2 is FQNEAQ in the germline V gene. The CDR3 covers 12 residues. CDR3 amino acids: CASSRGRETQYF. In DNA form, the CDR3 reads TGTGCCAGCAGTCGAGGTCGAGAGACCCAGTACTTC.

This clonotype has more than one count but fewer than ten. This rearrangement joins TRBV6-1 to TRBJ2-5; 9 bases match TRBD2. This CDR3 region has 14 residues. Germline loops: CDR1 MNHNS, CDR2 SASEGT. The ends lost 5 bases at V and 4 bases at J; junction bases unmatched: 5. Here the CDR3 reads CASSPPGLAETQYF. The CDR3 DNA reads as TGTGCCAGCAGTCCTCCGGGACTAGCAGAGACCCAGTACTTC.